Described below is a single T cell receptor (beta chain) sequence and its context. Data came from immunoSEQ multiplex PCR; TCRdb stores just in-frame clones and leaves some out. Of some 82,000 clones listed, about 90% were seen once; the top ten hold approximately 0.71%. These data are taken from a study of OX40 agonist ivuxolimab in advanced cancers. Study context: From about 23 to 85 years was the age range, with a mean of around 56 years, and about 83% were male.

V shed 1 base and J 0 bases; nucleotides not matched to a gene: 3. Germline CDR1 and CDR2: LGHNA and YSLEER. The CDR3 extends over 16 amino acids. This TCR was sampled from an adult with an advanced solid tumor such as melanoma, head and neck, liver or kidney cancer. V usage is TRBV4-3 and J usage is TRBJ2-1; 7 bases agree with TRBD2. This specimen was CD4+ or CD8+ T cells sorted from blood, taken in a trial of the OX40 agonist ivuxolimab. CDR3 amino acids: CASSQGLADSYNEQFF. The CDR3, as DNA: TGCGCCAGCAGCCAAGGTCTAGCGGACTCCTACAATGAGCAGTTCTTC.